Sequencing of this TCR beta chain was carried out in a study of Ad26.COV2.S vaccination and SARS-CoV-2 variants. The wider study: Participant was drawn from the COV1001 Ad26.COV2.S trial arm. By the intramuscular route, Ad26.COV2.S was given once, or twice 56 days apart.

Regarding the study as a whole: Vaccinated and placebo-treated recipients had similar non-spike TCR breadth.

In regard to this clone: What it binds is unknown.

Documented treatment: around 19 received Ad26.COV2.S at low or high dose, single or two shots; about five received placebo; per-sample allocation not given. Sampling was done on day 63 after the first vaccine or placebo injection. Boston hosted the donor, who was an adult aged 18-55 years. Trimming took 10 bases from V and 7 from J; bases not matched to a gene: 8. This CDR3 contains 13 residues. CDR1 ENHRY and CDR2 SYGVKD come from the germline V gene. Using immunoSEQ multiplex PCR, the repertoire was profiled, and TCRdb retains in-frame clones only, with some absent. The table records about 350,000 clones, roughly 90% of them present only once.

The TCR was taken from a person aged 18-60 years who received the Ad26.COV2.S COVID-19 vaccine or a placebo. Sample: peripheral blood, taken in a trial of Ad26.COV2.S vaccine versus placebo. The rearrangement links TRBV10-3 to TRBJ2-2, with 8 bases matching TRBD1. The CDR3 nucleotides read TGTGCCACCAAGGACAGGGAGAGCGGGGAGCTGTTTTTT. Its protein is CATKDRESGELFF.